Given below is one T cell receptor (beta chain) in context. What antigen it recognizes has not been identified. Base qualities are not provided; no much larger clone lies one nucleotide away. These data are taken from a study of shared clonotypes between healthy human individuals (dated by TCRdb to the early 2020s). In the study overall: Three men and a couple of women, aged 18 to 49 years, made up the cohort. Per donor, three plates each were used for CD4 naive and CD4 memory, two for CD8 naive, and one for CD8 memory. To estimate repertoire size and how much clonotype sharing occurs between individuals, the study deeply sequenced the blood TCR repertoires of roughly 5 healthy adults. Per donor, leukapheresis produced somewhere between about 0.9 and 9 billion PBMCs. Different laboratories and diverse techniques were used to prepare libraries and sequence TCR repertoires, to increase sequencing depth and limit assay-specific biases.

The donors were healthy, HIV-negative adults with no recently reported acute infections or vaccinations. Every donor was a Caucasian adult residing in Nashville, Tennessee, USA. CD4+ T cells were enriched by magnetic negative selection, after which naive cells were positively selected on CD45RA and the negative fraction was taken as the memory subset. Blood was obtained by leukapheresis, after which PBMCs were separated by Ficoll-Histopaque density gradient centrifugation and cryopreserved in liquid nitrogen vapor phase. Analytical flow cytometry was used to check the purity and quantity of every magnetically sorted T cell population. Each sorted fraction had its genomic DNA isolated and then quantified by UV absorbance on a Nanodrop 2000c. The germline ends are 6 bases apart after V is trimmed by 4 bases and J by 6 bases. The germline V gene provides CDR1 SGHTA and CDR2 FQGNSA. Measured from the cysteine to the phenylalanine, the CDR3 is 12 residues long. CDR3 DNA only is kept here, 36 bases in frame from base 1.

Overall study outcomes, separate from this receptor: Rarefaction of sorted-subset datasets indicated incomplete sequencing despite the large sequencing depth. Only blood was sampled, and tissue TCR repertoires likely differ from those in blood. Based on pairwise subsampling, the degree of clonotype sharing among donors was expected to be affected by sequencing depth. Naive subsets generally had larger estimated clonotype richness than memory subsets. Across several donors, approximately 5% of naive CD4, approximately 4% of naive CD8, under 2.5% of memory CD4, and roughly 0.41% of memory CD8 clonotypes were shared. Higher generation probabilities were observed for clonotypes shared by all four sorted-subset donors than for non-shared clonotypes. The small number of donors limited the genetic and exposure-history diversity represented.

Using the deep immunoSEQ assay, multiplex PCR amplified TCR CDR3 regions from genomic DNA. Extracted genomic DNA from each cell subset was distributed evenly across all wells of several immunoSEQ 96-well plates, and each plate was treated as a replicate. For sorted subsets, 200 to 250 ng genomic DNA, equal to 30,000 or so T cell genomes, was loaded into each replicate PCR. The purified libraries were quantified using a Qubit 3.0 fluorometer, sized with a Bioanalyzer 2100, and then quantified again using the KAPA Library Quantification kit. Each immunoSEQ 96-well plate was sequenced on its own single-read 150-cycle Illumina NextSeq 550 flow cell. On the study's bioinformatics: Because the immunoSEQ output held only junctional sequences and lacked quality scores, the filtering could not match the filtering applied to full-length reads. To assign V/J genes and CDR3, sequences were annotated against IMGT germline references using PyIR, a Python wrapper for IgBLAST v1.9. Any read was removed if the V/J assignment was weak (E-value above 1e-6), the CDR3 was missing, or the read contained stop codons, out-of-frame junctions, or ambiguous translated residues. A V3J clonotype was defined by an identical inferred V gene, J gene, and CDR3 amino acid sequence. Percentage overlap between repertoires was calculated by dividing the number of shared unique clonotypes by the size of the smaller repertoire. Repertoire richness was assessed with RTK rarefaction, the Chao1 estimator, and Recon v2.1 estimates of unobserved clonotypes. Generation probabilities for all TCRbeta clonotypes obtained by the gDNA method from a few donors were computed using OLGA. TCRdb retrieved this table from immuneACCESS and kept in-frame rearrangements only. Not all clones are present; in checked studies, unresolved V genes account for under half, and no reason is known for the remainder. That table furnishes V, J and clone size, whereas the DNA furnished D and trimming. The sample table contains some 200,000 clones; only one count was recorded for approximately 62% of them. The top ten constitute about 9.4% of the sample.

What was sequenced was memory CD4+ T cells sorted from blood. The sample's cell subset or site label, in plain terms: CD45RA-negative fraction. This sequence was found in a man younger than 45 in good health. The chain is encoded by TRBV7-2 joined to TRBJ2-2; the D gene is unclear. The CDR3 is CASSWGSGELFF. The bases read TGTGCCAGCAGCTGGGGATCCGGGGAGCTGTTTTTT.